These T cell receptor beta chains were read from a single sample in a study of blood T cell repertoires in COVID-19. The protocol was immunoSEQ multiplex PCR, while the TCRdb copy is restricted to in-frame clones and leaves out a portion. The data contain about 200,000 clones, about 90% of them singletons. Sequencing used peripheral blood. The receptors here all came from a woman between 65 and 79 years old with acute or convalescent COVID-19. The CDR3 runs from the conserved cysteine through the conserved F or W. D genes are given only for firm matches. A row's size may be missing; if present it is once, few, many or a size class.

.	TRBV19	.	TRBJ2-5	TGTGCCAGTAGTATAGTGGCGGGAGAGACCCAGTACTTC	CASSIVAGETQYF
.	TRBV28	TRBD1	TRBJ1-1	TGTGCCAGCAGTCGAACAAGAACTCCCGGGACAGGGACCACTGAAGCTTTCTTT	CASSRTRTPGTGTTEAFF
.	TRBV6-5	TRBD2	TRBJ2-5	TGTGCCAGCAGTTATCTCTCTAGCGGCTTCCAGAGGACCCAGTACTTC	CASSYLSSGFQRTQYF
.	TRBV28	.	TRBJ1-3	TGTGCCAGCAGTGAGACAGGACGAGCCGGAAACACCATATATTTT	CASSETGRAGNTIYF
.	TRBV7-9	.	TRBJ1-1	TGTGCCAGCAGCTTAGATCCCTCAAGTGGAGGGGTGGCTTTCTTT	CASSLDPSSGGVAFF
.	TRBV3-1/TRBV3-2	.	TRBJ1-1	TGTGCCAGCAGCCAAGACCAGCGGCGCCCGGACCCTGAAGCTTTCTTT	CASSQDQRRPDPEAFF
.	TRBV4-2	.	TRBJ1-1	TGTGCCAGCAGCCAAGATCGAAGGGGCGCGTACACTGAAGCTTTCTTT	CASSQDRRGAYTEAFF
.	TRBV7-9	TRBD1	TRBJ1-2	TGTGCCAGCAGCTTGTCCCCCGGGACAGGCAACTATGGCTACACCTTC	CASSLSPGTGNYGYTF
few	TRBV7-9	.	TRBJ1-1	TGTGCCAGCAGCTTATCGGTCGTGAACACTGAAGCTTTCTTT	CASSLSVVNTEAFF
.	TRBV4-1	.	TRBJ2-2	TGCGCCAGCAGCGGCAACACCGGGGAGCTGTTTTTT	CASSGNTGELFF
.	TRBV5-1	.	TRBJ1-3	TGCGCCAGCAGCTTGGATCCGAGCTCTGGAAACACCATATATTTT	CASSLDPSSGNTIYF
.	TRBV27	TRBD1	TRBJ2-2	TGTGCCAGCAGACCATACCGGGACAGGAGGGGTGAGCTGTTTTTT	CASRPYRDRRGELFF
.	TRBV19	TRBD2	TRBJ2-1	TGTGCCAGTAGTATAGTCGCTAGCGGGAGGGGGAAGTTCTTC	CASSIVASGRGKFF
.	TRBV24-1	TRBD2	TRBJ2-3	TGTGCCACCAGTGACCGACTAGCGGGAGGCCCCGCAGATACGCAGTATTTT	CATSDRLAGGPADTQYF
once	TRBV6-2/TRBV6-3	TRBD2	TRBJ2-3	TGTGCCAGCAGTTACCCGACTAGCGGGCGACCCCTTAGCACAGATACGCAGTATTTT	CASSYPTSGRPLSTDTQYF
.	TRBV24-1	TRBD1	TRBJ2-1	TGTGCCACCGGGACGAGGACAGGGGGCTATGAGCAGTTCTTC	CATGTRTGGYEQFF
.	TRBV11-2	.	TRBJ1-1	TGTGCCAGCAGCGCGACAGAGAACACTGAAGCTTTCTTT	CASSATENTEAFF
few	TRBV21-1	.	TRBJ2-3	TGTGCCAGCAGCAATAGCGGGAGGGCCCTTCGGGATACGCAGTATTTT	CASSNSGRALRDTQYF
.	TRBV9	TRBD2	TRBJ2-2	TGTGCCAGCAGCGAGAAGGCGGGAGTAACCGGGGAGCTGTTTTTT	CASSEKAGVTGELFF
once	TRBV7-7	.	TRBJ1-4	TGTGCTAGCAGCTTAGACGCAGGGCAAAATGAAAAACTGTTTTTT	CASSLDAGQNEKLFF
.	TRBV5-1	TRBD1	TRBJ1-1	TGCGCCAGCAGCTCCCAGGGGGGAACTGAAGCTTTCTTT	CASSSQGGTEAFF
.	TRBV19	TRBD1	TRBJ1-5	TGTGCCAGTAGTTCTCGGGACAGGGCCGCGATACAGCCCCAGCATTTT	CASSSRDRAAIQPQHF
.	TRBV24-1	.	TRBJ2-1	TGTGCCACCAGTGGTGGGGCAGGGAAGTCCTCCTACAATGAGCAGTTCTTC	CATSGGAGKSSYNEQFF
.	TRBV7-2	.	TRBJ1-2	TGTGCCAGCGGGGGGGTCGCGGGACCCAACTATGGCTACACCTTC	CASGGVAGPNYGYTF
.	TRBV5-1	TRBD2	TRBJ2-7	TGCGCCAGCAGCCACTCAGGACTAGCGGGGGCCTTCTACGAGCAGTACTTC	CASSHSGLAGAFYEQYF